The clone carrying this TCR beta chain was found many times. Its antigen is unknown. Then a second PCR, running roughly 7 to 12 cycles, was carried out with a sample-barcoded 5' primer and a J-beta primer mix. Via MiXCR, TCRdb re-called the 5' RACE reads, giving one row per CDR3 protein. The data contain over 1.5 million distinct CDR3 sequences, roughly 52% of them singletons. The V and J ends lost 0 bases and 5 bases respectively, with 22 bases between them. The CDR3 totals 17 residues. The V gene's germline CDR1 is DFQATT and CDR2 SNEGSKA (reference sequence). This sample was taken from a study of blood T cells in healthy people across ages. Each sample had at least 6.5 million PBMCs isolated. Regarding the study as a whole: With age, beta diversity per million T cells declined roughly linearly, significantly by 40.

The receptor was isolated from a woman aged 40 to 49 in good health. The chain is built from TRBV20-1 and TRBJ2-5; D is perhaps TRBD1 (6 bases). Sequenced material: blood. CDR3 coding DNA: TGCAGTGCTAGAGATATGTCGACAGCCAGGGGAAAGGAGACCCAGTACTTC. It translates to CSARDMSTARGKETQYF.